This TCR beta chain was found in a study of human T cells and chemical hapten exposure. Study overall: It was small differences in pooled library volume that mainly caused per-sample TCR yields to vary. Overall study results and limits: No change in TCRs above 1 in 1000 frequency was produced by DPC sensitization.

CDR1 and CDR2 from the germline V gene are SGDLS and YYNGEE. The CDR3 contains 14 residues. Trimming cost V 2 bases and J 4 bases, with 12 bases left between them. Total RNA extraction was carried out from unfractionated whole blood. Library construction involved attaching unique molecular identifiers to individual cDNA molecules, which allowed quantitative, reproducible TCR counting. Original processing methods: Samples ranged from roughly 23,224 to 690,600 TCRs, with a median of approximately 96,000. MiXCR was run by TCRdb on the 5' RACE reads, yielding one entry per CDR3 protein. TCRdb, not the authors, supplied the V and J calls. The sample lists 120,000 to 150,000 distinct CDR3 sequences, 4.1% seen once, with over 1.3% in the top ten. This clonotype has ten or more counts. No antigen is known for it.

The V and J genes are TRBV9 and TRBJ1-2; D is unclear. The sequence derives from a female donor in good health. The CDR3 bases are TGTGCCAGCAGCGTTGCGGGAGGAGGCTATGGCTACACCTTC. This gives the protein CASSVAGGGYGYTF.